These T cell receptor beta chains were read from a single sample in a study of cytomegalovirus exposure and HLA in healthy donors. Sequenced by immunoSEQ multiplex PCR; TCRdb stores in-frame clones only, minus some. Of approximately 200,000 clones in the sample, around 81% are singletons; the top ten hold around 2.2%. The sequencing sample was made of PBMCs. The receptors stem from a woman aged 18-30 years in good health and CMV-seropositive. Both conserved end residues are part of each CDR3. A D gene is named only where the DNA matches it firmly. Size values are once, few and many counts, or a class for expanded clones, and some rows have none.

CDR3 DNA: TGTGCCACCAGCGGCGGGAAGTTCGGTAGCACAGATACGCAGTATTTT; CDR3 protein: CATSGGKFGSTDTQYF; J gene: TRBJ2-3; V gene: TRBV15; clone size: once; D gene: -
CDR3 DNA: TGTGCCAGCACCAGGGGGGCTGGGGCCAACGTCCTGACTTTC; CDR3 protein: CASTRGAGANVLTF; J gene: TRBJ2-6; V gene: TRBV6-1; clone size: -; D gene: -
CDR3 DNA: TGTGCCAGCAGCTCCCACGACAGTTTCTATGGCTACACCTTC; CDR3 protein: CASSSHDSFYGYTF; J gene: TRBJ1-2; V gene: TRBV7-9; clone size: -; D gene: -
CDR3 DNA: TGCGCCAGCAGCTTTAGGGCAGGGGGTTACAATGAGCAGTTCTTC; CDR3 protein: CASSFRAGGYNEQFF; J gene: TRBJ2-1; V gene: TRBV5-1; clone size: few; D gene: TRBD1
CDR3 DNA: TGTGCCAGCAGCGACCCTGGCTCAATCTGGGTGGAGAGTACCTACAATGAGCAGTTCTTC; CDR3 protein: CASSDPGSIWVESTYNEQFF; J gene: TRBJ2-1; V gene: TRBV2; clone size: -; D gene: -
CDR3 DNA: TGTGCCAGCAGCTTAGAGTTCCGCTTCCGGAGTACGCAGTATTTT; CDR3 protein: CASSLEFRFRSTQYF; J gene: TRBJ2-3; V gene: TRBV7-2; clone size: few; D gene: -
CDR3 DNA: TGTGCCAGCAGCTTATCTTCAGGAAGGCATTACGGCTACACCTTC; CDR3 protein: CASSLSSGRHYGYTF; J gene: TRBJ1-2; V gene: TRBV7-2; clone size: once; D gene: -
CDR3 DNA: TGCGCCAGCAGTGACAGGGCGTTTGATTCACCCCTCCACTTT; CDR3 protein: CASSDRAFDSPLHF; J gene: TRBJ1-6; V gene: TRBV10-2; clone size: -; D gene: -
CDR3 DNA: TGTGCCATCTTCTCCCCGGGTACCTATGGCTACACCTTC; CDR3 protein: CAIFSPGTYGYTF; J gene: TRBJ1-2; V gene: TRBV28; clone size: -; D gene: -
CDR3 DNA: TGTGCCAGCACCCCGGCCTTGGGACAGTCCTACGAGCAGTACTTC; CDR3 protein: CASTPALGQSYEQYF; J gene: TRBJ2-7; V gene: TRBV28; clone size: -; D gene: TRBD1
CDR3 DNA: TGTGCCAGCAGGGGACAGGGAGAAAAACTGTTTTTT; CDR3 protein: CASRGQGEKLFF; J gene: TRBJ1-4; V gene: TRBV2; clone size: once; D gene: TRBD1
CDR3 DNA: TGTGCCAGCAGCTTAGAGGGAGCTGAAGCTTTCTTT; CDR3 protein: CASSLEGAEAFF; J gene: TRBJ1-1; V gene: TRBV13; clone size: -; D gene: -
CDR3 DNA: TGTGCCAGCAGTGACTGGGCTGAGGGGACCCAGTACTTC; CDR3 protein: CASSDWAEGTQYF; J gene: TRBJ2-5; V gene: TRBV6-1; clone size: -; D gene: -
CDR3 DNA: TGTGCCAGCAGTTACATGAATGAAACGGGGGGGGGCACAGATACGCAGTATTTT; CDR3 protein: CASSYMNETGGGTDTQYF; J gene: TRBJ2-3; V gene: TRBV6-7; clone size: -; D gene: TRBD2
CDR3 DNA: TGCGCCAGCAGCTCAAGAGAGTCTGCCATATATTTT; CDR3 protein: CASSSRESAIYF; J gene: TRBJ1-3; V gene: TRBV5-1; clone size: -; D gene: -
CDR3 DNA: TGTGCCTGGAGTCCGGCCGGGGAGCTGTTTTTT; CDR3 protein: CAWSPAGELFF; J gene: TRBJ2-2; V gene: TRBV30; clone size: -; D gene: -